This TCR beta chain was found in a study of cytomegalovirus exposure and HLA in healthy donors. Study in general: Of several hundred genotyped donors, about 80% clustered with self-reported Caucasian donors.

As for this clone: Its specificity is not known.

The ends lost 6 bases at V and 5 bases at J; junction bases unmatched: 3. The CDR3 spans 13 residues. Germline V lookup: CDR1 SGHTA, CDR2 FQGNSA. Findings of the study overall: Later analysis associated a missense DCLRE1C variant with TCR beta V- and J-gene trimming. Most TCR sequences proved rare, with some public TCRs found in many donors.

Amplification used 60 Vbeta primers and 13 Jbeta primers. The repertoire was sequenced with immunoSEQ multiplex PCR; TCRdb's copy has only in-frame clones and lacks some. The listing contains some 70,000 clones. The TCR comes from a man aged 35-49 years in good health and CMV-seronegative. The genes are TRBV7-2 and TRBJ1-5; 8 nucleotides match TRBD1. Specimen: PBMCs. Here the CDR3 reads CASSSTGDQPQHF. The CDR3 DNA is TGTGCCAGCAGTTCGACAGGGGATCAGCCCCAGCATTTT. Combining the CDR3 with reference TRBV7-2 and TRBJ1-5 gives the whole variable domain GAGVSQSPSNKVTEKGKDVELRCDPISGHTALYWYRQSLGQGLEFLIYFQGNSAPDKSGLPSDRFSAERTGGSVSTLTIQRTQQEDSAVYLCASSSTGDQPQHFGDGTRLSIL.